The rows below give T cell receptor beta chains drawn from one sample of a study of molecular identifiers for immune sequencing clone quantification. TCRdb recomputed calls from the PCR reads with MiXCR, one row per CDR3 protein. The sample holds over 600,000 distinct CDR3 sequences; roughly 21% are singletons and the top ten take 0.7% to 1%. Sequencing was carried out using naive CD8+ T cells from blood, with Jurkat cell RNA spiked in. All receptors derive from a human donor in good health. Some libraries in this study had Jurkat cell RNA spiked in. The CDR3 runs from the conserved cysteine through the conserved F or W.

v_call cdr3_aa
TRBV13 CASSPQDQETQYF
TRBV28 CASSLLGGNEKLFF
TRBV6-2/TRBV6-3 CASSSRDRGYSNQPQHF
TRBV7-3 CASSLTAGTEAFF
TRBV4-1 CASSQDWSGVSTDTQYF
TRBV5-4 CASSLREAGANVLTF
TRBV4-1 CASSQVIREETQYF
TRBV4-3 CASSQDWAGAQYEQYF
TRBV23-1 CASSHNRDRRLENYGYTF
TRBV4-2 CASSQEPGQGSYEQYF
TRBV5-4 CASSPWGGLETQYF
TRBV27 CASSLLQRNPSTDTQYF
TRBV20-1 CSARGPGRPYEQYF
TRBV6-2/TRBV6-3 CASYGGPGQYF
TRBV6-1 CASSEALYGSYGYTF
TRBV28 CASSLYAGEEPDTQYF
TRBV2 CASRRDKGQLPYEQYF
TRBV6-1 CASRSTEAFF
TRBV29-1 CSVENDEETQYF
TRBV30 CAWSVDWNTGELFF
TRBV12-3/TRBV12-4 CASSLGSGADTQYF
TRBV4-3 CASSQYSKEKLFF
TRBV4-2 CASSQDGVAGDTQYF
TRBV6-5 CASSYSPSRLHEQFF
TRBV10-1 CASSTQPRGNEQYF
TRBV7-9 CASSLGRSGYEQFF
TRBV25-1 CASSDQGWTEAFF
TRBV7-9 CASSLIGQGPTEAFF
TRBV20-1 CSVGPTSNYEQYF
TRBV4-2 CASSQDAGITLETQYF
TRBV9 CASSAEGQLNQPQHF
TRBV5-1 CASSLGTGLVNSPLHF
TRBV5-1 CASSLENPGAGYEQYF
TRBV4-3 CASSQVLVQGKGEQYF
TRBV5-6 CASSLQRRNTIYF
TRBV7-2 CASSYLGNEQYF
TRBV12-3/TRBV12-4 CASTLDSIHSSYEQYF
TRBV6-5 CASSKGTEYNSPLHF
TRBV20-1 CSAPGTGVDSPLHF
TRBV20-1 CSARGPPSLNYEQYF
TRBV9 CASSPGGFYEQYF
TRBV12-3/TRBV12-4 CASGIGGGTNTGELFF
TRBV19 CASTPRQGSDTQYF
TRBV5-8 CASNPTPSYEQYF
TRBV27 CASRSNWDEQYF
TRBV30 CAWSVLANQETQYF
TRBV27 CASSYLSSGGPDTQYF
TRBV13 CASSSGRTPQFF
TRBV4-1 CASSQLQGESTEAFF
TRBV9 CASSLNPETATNEKLFF
TRBV11-3 CASIKRGDFYEQYF
TRBV14 CASSQRGLIGYEQYF
TRBV14 CASSQARLAGQETQYF
TRBV7-9 CASSLGTTNKETQYF
TRBV4-3 CASSPGTGGFQETQYF
TRBV20-1 CSAGDRGWNEQYF
TRBV7-8 CASSRTLGLALETQYF
TRBV5-1 CASSLTGPADYEPQHF
TRBV30 CAWNSLSSEAFF
TRBV4-1 CASSQDSKQSYEQYF